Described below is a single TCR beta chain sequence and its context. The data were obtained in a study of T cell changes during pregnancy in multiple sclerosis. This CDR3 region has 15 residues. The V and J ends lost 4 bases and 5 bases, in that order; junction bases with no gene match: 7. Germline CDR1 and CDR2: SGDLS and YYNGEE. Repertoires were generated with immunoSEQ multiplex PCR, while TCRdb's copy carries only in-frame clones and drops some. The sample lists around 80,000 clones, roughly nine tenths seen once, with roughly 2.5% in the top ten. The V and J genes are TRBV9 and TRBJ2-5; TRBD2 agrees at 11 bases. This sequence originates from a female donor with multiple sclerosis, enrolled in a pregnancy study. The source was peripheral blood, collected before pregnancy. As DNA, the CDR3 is TGTGCCAGCAGCCTTAGCGGGAGGGCCTCGGAGACCCAGTACTTC. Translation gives CASSLSGRASETQYF. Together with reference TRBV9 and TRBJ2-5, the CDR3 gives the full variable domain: DSGVTQTPKHLITATGQRVTLRCSPRSGDLSVYWYQQSLDQGLQFLIQYYNGEERAKGNILERFSAQQFPDLHSELNLSSLELGDSALYFCASSLSGRASETQYFGPGTRLLVL.